The 25 T cell receptor beta chains below come from one sample, sequenced in a study of Ad26.COV2.S vaccination and SARS-CoV-2 variants. Treatment defined: about 20 received Ad26.COV2.S at low or high dose, single or two shots; a few received placebo; per-sample allocation not given. The samples were gathered on day 63 after the first injection of vaccine or placebo. The table came from immunoSEQ multiplex PCR; TCRdb's copy has only in-frame clones and leaves some out. Of over 200,000 clones in the sample, around 89% were seen once. The sample here was peripheral blood, taken in a trial of Ad26.COV2.S vaccine versus placebo. All receptors derive from a person between 18 and 65 years old who received the Ad26.COV2.S COVID-19 vaccine or a placebo.

The CDR3 sequence is CASSSPQTEQYF. DNA for the CDR3: TGTGCCAGCAGCTCCCCTCAGACAGAGCAGTACTTC. The chain uses TRBV13 and TRBJ2-7; the D is unclear. This CDR3 has 12 residues. CDR1 PRHDT and CDR2 FYEKMQ come from the germline V gene (reference sequence). With 4 bases removed from V and 7 bases from J, the gap between germline ends came to 11 bases.

This clone has just one count. J is TRBJ2-1 and V is TRBV28; 9 bases align to TRBD1. V lost 4 bases and J lost 7; bases outside the gene matches: 11. Germline V gene data show CDR1 as MDHEN and CDR2 as SYDVKM. The CDR3 spans 16 residues. The DNA of the CDR3 is TGTGCCAGCAGTTCGTGGAGGGGACAGGGAGGTAATGAGCAGTTCTTC. This sequence encodes CASSSWRGQGGNEQFF.

The chain carries TRBV6-1 and TRBJ1-5; no clear D gene. Trimming removed 3 bases at V and 0 bases at J, with 9 bases between. The CDR3 consists of 15 residues. Germline V gene data show CDR1 as MNHNS and CDR2 as SASEGT. As DNA, the CDR3 is TGTGCCAGCAGTGAGGGCGCGGTTAGCAATCAGCCCCAGCATTTT. This sequence encodes CASSEGAVSNQPQHF.

This sequence joins TRBV6-5 and TRBJ2-5; the match to TRBD1 covers 7 bases. CDR3 length: 13 residues. Germline trimming cut 6 bases from V and 5 bases from J; bases unmatched to any gene: 6. The germline CDR1 and CDR2 sequences are MNHEY and SVGAGI. This CDR3 reads CASSQTGVETQYF. CDR3 in DNA: TGTGCCAGCAGCCAAACAGGGGTGGAGACCCAGTACTTC.

The chain carries TRBV28 and TRBJ2-7, with D unclear. Trimming removed 5 bases at V and 4 bases at J, with 9 bases between. Germline V gene data show CDR1 as MDHEN and CDR2 as SYDVKM. The CDR3 spans 12 residues. CDR3 amino acids: CASSAWAYEQYF. The CDR3, as DNA: TGTGCCAGCAGTGCCTGGGCGTACGAGCAGTACTTC.

V and J are TRBV6-1 and TRBJ2-7, with D uncertain. The germline gives CDR1 MNHNS, CDR2 SASEGT. This CDR3 has 13 amino acids. Deletions cut 3 bases from V and 7 bases from J, with 13 bases between. The CDR3 loop reads CASSEPYVGEQYF. CDR3 DNA sequence: TGTGCCAGCAGTGAGCCTTACGTGGGGGAGCAGTACTTC.

The rearrangement links TRBV2 to TRBJ2-1, with a weak D call TRBD1 (6 bases). The germline CDR1 and CDR2 sequences are SNHLY and FYNNEI. CDR3 size: 14 residues. V lost 8 bases to trimming and J lost 5 bases, with 16 bases between them. The CDR3 loop is CASDRRDKDNEQFF. The CDR3 coding sequence is TGTGCCAGCGACCGCCGGGACAAAGACAATGAGCAGTTCTTC.

The chain couples TRBV30 to TRBJ1-2; D is unclear. The V gene's germline CDR1 is GTSNPN and CDR2 SVGIG (reference sequence). This CDR3 spans 17 amino acids. V was clipped by 0 bases and J by 4 bases, with 21 bases between them. The CDR3 region is CAWSVPAPGENFYGYTF. The CDR3 DNA is TGTGCCTGGAGTGTACCCGCCCCGGGAGAGAACTTCTATGGCTACACCTTC.

The chain combines TRBV9 with TRBJ2-3, with D maybe TRBD1 (6 bases). The CDR3 is 14 amino acids. Trimming removed 4 bases at V and 0 bases at J, with 9 bases between. Looked up from germline, CDR1 is SGDLS and CDR2 is YYNGEE. CDR3 in amino acids: CASSFRGSTDTQYF. CDR3 DNA: TGTGCCAGCAGCTTCAGGGGTAGCACAGATACGCAGTATTTT.

The CDR3 here is CASSQVPGDTEAFF. As DNA, the CDR3 is TGCGCCAGCAGCCAGGTCCCAGGGGACACTGAAGCTTTCTTT. The chain joins TRBV4-1 to TRBJ1-1; D perhaps matches TRBD1 (6 bases). The CDR3 spans 14 residues. The germline V gene encodes CDR1 MGHRA and CDR2 YSYEKL. Deletions cut 3 bases from V and 3 bases from J, with 11 bases between.

V usage is TRBV18 and J usage is TRBJ1-2, with D perhaps matching TRBD1 (5 bases). This CDR3 region has 13 residues. Trimming shortened V by 3 bases and J by 4 bases, and 9 bases separated the two germline ends. Germline-derived CDR1 and CDR2 are KGHSH and LQKENI. DNA for the CDR3: TGTGCCAGCTCACCCATGGGGACCTATGGCTACACCTTC. Translation: CASSPMGTYGYTF.

The chain has TRBV28 and TRBJ2-1, with D hard to call. V lost 0 bases and J 9 bases, leaving 3 bases between the germline ends. The CDR3 extends over 11 amino acids. Germline V gives CDR1 MDHEN, CDR2 SYDVKM. CDR3 protein: CASSLWGEQFF. CDR3 bases: TGTGCCAGCAGTTTATGGGGTGAGCAGTTCTTC. Combining the CDR3 with reference TRBV28 and TRBJ2-1 gives the whole variable domain DVKVTQSSRYLVKRTGEKVFLECVQDMDHENMFWYRQDPGLGLRLIYFSYDVKMKEKGDIPEGYSVSREKKERFSLILESASTNQTSMYLCASSLWGEQFFGPGTRLTVL.

This chain connects TRBV5-8 to TRBJ2-5; D call uncertain. The ends were cut back, 2 bases at V and 5 bases at J, with 16 bases in the middle. The length of the CDR3 is 15 residues. Germline V gives CDR1 SGHTS, CDR2 YDEGEE. CDR3 protein: CASSLNRAPGETQYF. The CDR3 bases are TGTGCCAGCAGCTTAAACCGGGCCCCCGGGGAGACCCAGTACTTC.

The chain is built from TRBV7-9 and TRBJ1-6; D is perhaps TRBD1 (6 bases). Trimming removed 7 bases from V and 3 bases from J, with 16 bases in between. The CDR3 has 16 residues. Germline values: CDR1 SEHNR, CDR2 FQNEAQ (reference sequence). The CDR3 coding sequence is TGTGCCAGCACTAGCCGAGGGGGTGGCTATAATTCACCCCTCCACTTT. Translation: CASTSRGGGYNSPLHF.

The genes are TRBV7-9 and TRBJ1-3; 10 positions agree with TRBD1. Germline loops: CDR1 SEHNR, CDR2 FQNEAQ (reference sequence). V shed 6 bases, J shed 3 bases, and the junction held 11 bases outside the gene matches. The CDR3 has 17 residues. This CDR3 is CASSPTGGRFSGNTIYF. The CDR3 DNA is TGTGCCAGCAGTCCGACAGGGGGCAGATTTAGTGGAAACACCATATATTTT.

In DNA, the CDR3 is TGTGCCAGCAGTTTCGGCGGGGGGAGGGGCTACACCTTC. Protein: CASSFGGGRGYTF. V gene TRBV28 combines with J gene TRBJ1-2, with TRBD1 as a possible D gene (5 bases). The CDR3 is 13 residues long. Germline CDR1 and CDR2: MDHEN and SYDVKM. The V end was cut by 3 bases, the J end by 8 bases, with 13 bases between.

The table lists this clone with a count of one. The V call is TRBV6-2 or TRBV6-3, the J call TRBJ1-5; D uncertain. Trimming shortened V by 0 bases and J by 8 bases, and 14 bases separated the two germline ends. Per germline, CDR1 MNHEY and CDR2 SVGEGT. The CDR3 contains 15 residues. The CDR3 reads CASSYSRAMSEPQHF. The CDR3 DNA follows: TGTGCCAGCAGTTACTCGCGCGCAATGAGTGAGCCCCAGCATTTT.

This clone was seen just once. J is TRBJ1-1 and V is TRBV5-6; 12 nucleotides line up with TRBD1. Germline V CDR1 and CDR2: SGHDT, YYEEEE. The CDR3 totals 16 residues. The V segment lost 4 bases and the J segment 5 bases; nucleotides outside the gene matches: 9. The CDR3 sequence is CASSPGTGGARTEAFF. DNA for the CDR3: TGTGCCAGCAGCCCCGGGACAGGGGGCGCCCGGACTGAAGCTTTCTTT.

The rearrangement joins TRBV14 to TRBJ2-1, with TRBD2 as a possible D gene (5 bases). The V gene lost 2 bases and the J gene lost 6 bases, with 14 bases spanning the gap. The CDR3 totals 15 residues. CDR1 is SGHDN and CDR2 is FVKESK in the germline V gene. The chain's CDR3 is CASSQKSGFTNEQFF. DNA of the CDR3: TGTGCCAGCAGCCAAAAATCGGGGTTCACCAATGAGCAGTTCTTC.

This sequence joins TRBV6-4 and TRBJ2-2, with D perhaps TRBD2 (6 bases). The CDR3 length is 14 residues. Trimming pared 6 bases from V and 3 bases from J, leaving 11 bases between. CDR1 and CDR2 (germline): MRHNA, SNTAGT. The DNA of the CDR3 is TGTGCCAGCAGCGCCGGGACTGACACCGGGGAGCTGTTTTTT. As protein: CASSAGTDTGELFF.

The gene calls are TRBV28 and TRBJ2-1; D might be TRBD1 (5 bases). Between the trimmed V and J ends, which lost 6 bases and 10 bases, there was a span of 13 bases. The germline CDR1 and CDR2 sequences are MDHEN and SYDVKM. This CDR3 is 12 amino acids long. The CDR3 reads CASRTRVGEQFF. CDR3 bases: TGTGCCAGCAGAACCAGGGTAGGAGAGCAGTTCTTC.

The V call is TRBV28, the J call TRBJ1-2; TRBD1 matches 7 bases. CDR1 and CDR2 (germline): MDHEN, SYDVKM. This CDR3 is built from 12 residues. V shed 10 bases and J 6 bases; nucleotides not matched to a gene: 8. In DNA, the CDR3 is TGTGCCACCGAGACAGGGTACCATGGCTACACCTTC. It translates to CATETGYHGYTF.

The V call is TRBV28, the J call TRBJ2-3; maybe TRBD2 (5 bases). The CDR3 is 15 amino acids. V gave up 3 bases and J gave up 3 bases, with 13 bases separating them. Germline V gene lookup returns CDR1 MDHEN and CDR2 SYDVKM. The CDR3 bases are TGTGCCAGCAGTTTGAGCGGAATGGGTACAGATACGCAGTATTTT. This encodes CASSLSGMGTDTQYF.

The chain couples TRBV11-2 to TRBJ1-3; D possibly corresponds to TRBD1 (6 bases). Between the trimmed V and J ends, which lost 3 bases and 8 bases, there was a span of 17 bases. This CDR3 spans 15 amino acids. Germline assignment: CDR1 SGHAT and CDR2 FQNNGV. The CDR3 reads CASSLSPGAGDTIYF. CDR3 bases: TGTGCCAGCAGCTTGTCTCCGGGGGCTGGGGACACCATATATTTT.

This clone was detected only a few times. V and J are TRBV7-2 and TRBJ2-7, with 7 bases fitting TRBD2. This CDR3 comprises 18 residues. Trimming removed 3 bases from V and 5 bases from J; junction bases left unmatched: 19. CDR1 is SGHTA, CDR2 FQGNSA, per germline. In DNA form, the CDR3 reads TGTGCCAGCAGCTTTCAACCCCCCACTCAGCGGGGCGTCCACGAGCAGTACTTC. Protein: CASSFQPPTQRGVHEQYF.